This T cell receptor beta chain was captured in a study of T cell repertoires in cytomegalovirus infection (dated by TCRdb to the late 2010s). Notes on the research overall: Donor HLA type was relevant to the analysis, because carriage of CMV infection together with the matching HLA type was indicated by public TCR beta signatures.

V is pruned by 0 bases and J by 5 bases, leaving 3 bases of the junction without a gene match. CDR1 and CDR2 are drawn from the germline V gene: KGHSH, LQKENI. There are 15 amino acids in the CDR3, from cysteine to phenylalanine inclusive. Only the CDR3 DNA is retained, 45 bases long and in frame from the first base. Comment on this clonotype: The antigen this receptor binds is unknown. Base qualities are not recorded, but no much larger clone differs from it by a single base.

Sequencing was performed on an Illumina HiSeq 1500. Starting from the raw public reads, TCRdb applied fastp trimming at Q25, assembled clones with MiXCR and retained in-frame beta chains. Rows with a matching CDR3 protein are joined into one entry that keeps the most common DNA and genes. The sample table lists nearly 650,000 distinct CDR3 sequences, 24% of them with a count of one. The ten largest clones take up less than 9.5% of the sample. What the authors observed across the whole study: The ex vivo response was dominated by HLA-C-restricted CMV-specific TCR beta clonotypes, which also provided the single most frequent clonotype in two of eight donors. In both this cohort and an independent cohort of 350 to 400 donors, the cumulative frequency of public TCR beta family members distinguished carriers of CMV infection plus the relevant HLA type.

This TCR came from a human donor in good health (CMV status not recorded). Some clones in this sample may be carry-over from other donors' samples. The sequenced material came from CD8+ T cells from PBMCs. The chain was built from TRBV18 and TRBJ2-1, and TRBD2 matches 8 of the central bases. The DNA reads as follows: TGTGCCAGCTCACCACCCGGGGGGGGCCACAATGAGCAGTTCTTC. Its amino acids are CASSPPGGGHNEQFF.